These T cell receptor beta chains were read from a single sample in a study of T cell responses to AZD1222 COVID-19 vaccine. Produced via immunoSEQ multiplex PCR; TCRdb's table is partial and in-frame only. Of approximately 170,000 clones in the sample, 90% to 95% were seen once. Sequencing used peripheral blood, obtained on day 0 of AZD1222 vaccination. Every receptor here comes from an adult in good health. Both conserved end residues are trimmed from each CDR3. Each record gives: J gene, V gene, CDR3 protein.

TRBJ1-2,TRBV10-2,ASLAADYGYT
TRBJ1-1,TRBV6-6,ASLQGPGMNTEAF
TRBJ2-2,TRBV5-5,ASSSWTGRAGELF
TRBJ2-1,TRBV11-1,ASSLRGDMNEQF
TRBJ2-1,TRBV21-1,ASTTDKRTDNEQF
TRBJ1-2,TRBV6-5,ASRESGGYGYT
TRBJ2-7,TRBV27,ASSRTRSYEQY
TRBJ1-1,TRBV6-5,ATRMGAVVEAF
TRBJ1-4,TRBV5-1,ASSIWQGESTNEKLF
TRBJ1-2,TRBV6-4,ASSDSTGMEGYT
TRBJ2-7,TRBV11-2,ASSLEGGSYEQY
TRBJ2-2,TRBV30,AWSALYGLF
TRBJ1-1,TRBV5-1,ASSLIVGTTEAF
TRBJ1-2,TRBV5-4,ATRTGANYGYT
TRBJ1-5,TRBV19,ASSVALNQPQH
TRBJ1-2,TRBV12-3/TRBV12-4,ASRGDRDYGYT
TRBJ1-6,TRBV7-2,ASSLARTVGSYNSPLH
TRBJ2-3,TRBV5-1,ASSLGGSTDTQY
TRBJ1-3,TRBV28,ASSFPRTGTNTIY
TRBJ1-1,TRBV3-1/TRBV3-2,ASSQVSEAF
TRBJ2-2,TRBV15,ATSRGGNTGELF
TRBJ2-7,TRBV5-1,ASSDIDVSWEQY
TRBJ2-3,TRBV5-1,ASSEGIQGSPPGTQY
TRBJ2-5,TRBV11-2,ASSLSHQETQY
TRBJ1-2,TRBV24-1,ATSDGPGERFGYT
TRBJ1-5,TRBV6-6,ASSYQDGAGPQH
TRBJ2-2,TRBV10-1,ASRTKLTSGDGGELF
TRBJ2-5,TRBV9,ASSGTGTGGETQY